The 3 T cell receptor beta chains listed next were all sequenced from one sample in a study of blood T cell repertoires in COVID-19. Sequenced by immunoSEQ multiplex PCR; TCRdb stores in-frame clones only, minus some. Of more than 80,000 clones listed, roughly 86% were seen once; the top ten hold about 7%. Sequencing input: peripheral blood. These receptors were collected from a man aged 50-59 years with active or convalescent COVID-19.

This chain links TRBV6-6 with TRBJ1-2; maybe TRBD1 (6 bases). The V gene's germline CDR1 is MNHNY and CDR2 SVGAGI (reference sequence). The CDR3 runs 15 residues. Trimming pared 5 bases from V and 7 bases from J, leaving 20 bases between. The CDR3 sequence is CASSLTGPGVGGYTF. The DNA for the CDR3 is TGTGCCAGCAGTCTTACAGGGCCCGGCGTGGGTGGCTACACCTTC.

The rearrangement uses TRBV30 and TRBJ1-1; 9 nucleotides agree with TRBD1. The CDR3 contains 13 residues. The V gene's germline CDR1 is GTSNPN and CDR2 SVGIG (reference sequence). V shed 3 bases and J 3 bases; nucleotides not matched to a gene: 2. The chain's CDR3 is CAWSRTGDTEAFF. In DNA, the CDR3 is TGTGCCTGGAGCCGGACAGGGGACACTGAAGCTTTCTTT.

CDR3 coding DNA: TGCGCCAGCAGCCCTGGGACAGCACAAGAGACCCAGTACTTC. Translated: CASSPGTAQETQYF. The chain couples TRBV5-1 to TRBJ2-5; 7 bases map to TRBD1. Germline assignment: CDR1 SGHRS and CDR2 YFSETQ. The junction had 5 bases not matched to a gene; V was cut back by 4 bases and J by 2 bases. The CDR3 is 14 amino acids.